This T cell receptor beta chain derives from a study of cytomegalovirus exposure and HLA in healthy donors. V was clipped by 4 bases and J by 6 bases; unmatched bases: 9. Germline CDR1 is SGHRS and CDR2 is YFSETQ. The CDR3 contains 14 residues. Clones were read by immunoSEQ multiplex PCR, and TCRdb kept only the in-frame ones, dropping some. The table lists roughly 220,000 clones, 75% to 95% of them singletons. The chain has TRBV5-1 and TRBJ2-7, with 8 bases matching TRBD1. This clonotype was sampled from a woman between 18 and 29 years old in good health and CMV-seronegative. The sequenced sample consisted of PBMCs. The CDR3 DNA is TGCGCCAGCAGCATATGGACAGGGCAGGCCGAGCAGTACTTC. Its translation: CASSIWTGQAEQYF. The whole variable domain, filled in from reference TRBV5-1 and TRBJ2-7, reads KAGVTQTPRYLIKTRGQQVTLSCSPISGHRSVSWYQQTPGQGLQFLFEYFSETQRNKGNFPGRFSGRQFSNSRSEMNVSTLELGDSALYLCASSIWTGQAEQYFGPGTRLTVT.